One and the same sample provided the 4 T cell receptor beta chains below, sequenced in a study of blood T cells in healthy people across ages. Through a sample-barcoded 5' primer and a J-beta primer mix, a second PCR was run for roughly 6 to 12 cycles. TCRdb analysed the 5' RACE reads with MiXCR anew, one entry per CDR3 protein. The sample has fewer than 1.5 million distinct CDR3 sequences; around 39% are singletons. Sample: blood. The receptors originated from a woman in her late teens or twenties in good health.

The chain uses TRBV7-2 and TRBJ2-3; 9 bases align to TRBD2. The CDR3 sequence is 16 residues long. CDR1 and CDR2 from the germline V gene are SGHTA and FQGNSA. The junction had 10 bases not matched to a gene; V was cut back by 5 bases and J by 4 bases. The DNA for the CDR3 is TGTGCCAGCAGCCAGCCAATAGCGGGAGTCCCAGATACGCAGTATTTT. This encodes CASSQPIAGVPDTQYF. Together with reference TRBV7-2 and TRBJ2-3, the CDR3 gives the full variable domain: GAGVSQSPSNKVTEKGKDVELRCDPISGHTALYWYRQSLGQGLEFLIYFQGNSAPDKSGLPSDRFSAERTGGSVSTLTIQRTQQEDSAVYLCASSQPIAGVPDTQYFGPGTRLTVL.

The CDR3 sequence is CSAQYQGGVYEQYF. The CDR3 region has the DNA TGCAGTGCTCAATACCAGGGGGGAGTCTACGAGCAGTACTTC. The chain recombines TRBV20-1 with TRBJ2-7, with a possible D match to TRBD1 (7 bases). The germline V and J ends were trimmed by 5 bases and 3 bases, with 17 bases remaining between them. The CDR3 is 14 residues long. Germline V gives CDR1 DFQATT, CDR2 SNEGSKA (reference sequence).

This chain links TRBV10-1 with TRBJ1-2; no definite D call. Per germline, CDR1 WNHNN and CDR2 SYGVQD (reference sequence). The CDR3 totals 13 residues. Trimming removed 2 bases from V and 7 bases from J, with 11 bases in between. CDR3 bases: TGCGCCAGCAGTGAGGTGGACGGAGGTGGCTACACCTTC. This encodes CASSEVDGGGYTF.

CDR3 region: CASSGTGGADYGYTF. CDR3 DNA sequence: TGTGCCAGCAGTGGTACAGGGGGCGCGGACTATGGCTACACCTTC. The rearrangement joins TRBV6-1 to TRBJ1-2; 9 bases agree with TRBD1. Germline assignment: CDR1 MNHNS and CDR2 SASEGT. V lost 4 bases and J lost 3; bases outside the gene matches: 6. The CDR3 length is 15 residues.